This T cell receptor beta chain derives from a study of T cells in localized non-small cell lung cancer. In germline, CDR1 is LNHDA, CDR2 SQIVND (reference sequence). The junction had 7 bases not matched to a gene; V was cut back by 1 base and J by 6 bases. The CDR3 is 16 residues long. Findings and caveats of the study: Sequencing was limited to one tumor region, leaving the possibility of heterogeneity open. Longer overall survival was linked to higher blood T cell density. Among the top 100 tumor clones, a median approximately 60 appeared in adjacent lung.

In regard to this clone: The antigen is unknown.

Repertoires were generated with immunoSEQ multiplex PCR, while TCRdb's copy carries only in-frame clones and drops some. The sample has 50,000 to 65,000 clones; 81% are singletons. The TCR was taken from a man between 40 and 75 years old with stage II lung adenocarcinoma. The sequenced sample was PBMCs, obtained before any cancer treatment. The rearrangement joins TRBV19 to TRBJ2-2; 8 bases map to TRBD1. The CDR3 here is CASSIVRTGGPGELFF. The CDR3 region has the DNA TGTGCCAGTAGTATAGTCCGCACAGGGGGTCCCGGGGAGCTGTTTTTT.